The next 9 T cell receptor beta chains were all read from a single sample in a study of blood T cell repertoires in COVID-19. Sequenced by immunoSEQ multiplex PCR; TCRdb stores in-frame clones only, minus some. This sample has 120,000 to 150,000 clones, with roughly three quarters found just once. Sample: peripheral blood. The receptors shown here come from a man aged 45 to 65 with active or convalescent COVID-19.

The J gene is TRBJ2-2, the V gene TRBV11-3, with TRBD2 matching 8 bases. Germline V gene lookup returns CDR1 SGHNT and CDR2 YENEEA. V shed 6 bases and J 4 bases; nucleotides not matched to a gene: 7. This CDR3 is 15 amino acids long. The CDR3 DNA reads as TGTGCCAGCAGACCCGGGACTAGTAGCACCGGGGAGCTGTTTTTT. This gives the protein CASRPGTSSTGELFF.

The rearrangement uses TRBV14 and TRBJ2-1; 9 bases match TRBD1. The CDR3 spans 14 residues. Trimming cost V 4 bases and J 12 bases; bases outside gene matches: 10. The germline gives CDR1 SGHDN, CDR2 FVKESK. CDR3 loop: CASSLRRVDRGQFF. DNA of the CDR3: TGTGCCAGCAGCCTCCGGAGGGTGGACAGGGGGCAGTTCTTC.

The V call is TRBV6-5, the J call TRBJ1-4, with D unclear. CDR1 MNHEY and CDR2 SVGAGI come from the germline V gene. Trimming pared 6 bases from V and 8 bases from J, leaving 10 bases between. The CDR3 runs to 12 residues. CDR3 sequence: CASSLRGEKLFF. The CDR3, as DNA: TGTGCCAGCAGCCTCAGAGGGGAAAAACTGTTTTTT.

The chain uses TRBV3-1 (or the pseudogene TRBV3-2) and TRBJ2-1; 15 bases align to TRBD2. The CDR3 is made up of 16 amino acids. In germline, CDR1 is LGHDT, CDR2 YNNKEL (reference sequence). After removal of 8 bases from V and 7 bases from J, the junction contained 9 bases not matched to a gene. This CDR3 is CASAPFGLAGGNEQFF. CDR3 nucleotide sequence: TGTGCCAGCGCACCCTTTGGACTAGCGGGAGGGAATGAGCAGTTCTTC.

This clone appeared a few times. The CDR3 coding sequence is TGCGCCAGCAGTCCGCTAGTAGCGGTTCTGAACGAGCAGTACTTC. Amino acid sequence: CASSPLVAVLNEQYF. V and J are TRBV10-1 and TRBJ2-7; D might be TRBD2 (6 bases). This CDR3 has 15 amino acids. Trimming removed 5 bases at V and 5 bases at J, with 19 bases between. Looked up from germline, CDR1 is WNHNN and CDR2 is SYGVQD (reference sequence).

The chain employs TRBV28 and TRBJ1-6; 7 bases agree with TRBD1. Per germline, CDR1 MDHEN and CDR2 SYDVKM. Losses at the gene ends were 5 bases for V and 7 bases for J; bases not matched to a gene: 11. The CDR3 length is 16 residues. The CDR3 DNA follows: TGTGCCAGCAGTCGCAAAGGGGGCATAGGGAATTCACCCCTCCACTTT. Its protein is CASSRKGGIGNSPLHF.

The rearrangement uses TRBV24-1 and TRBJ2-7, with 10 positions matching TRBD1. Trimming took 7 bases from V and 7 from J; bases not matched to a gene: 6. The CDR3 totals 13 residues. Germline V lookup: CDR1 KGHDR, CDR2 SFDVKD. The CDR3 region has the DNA TGTGCCACCAGCCCGGGACAGGGGCGAGAGCAGTACTTC. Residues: CATSPGQGREQYF.

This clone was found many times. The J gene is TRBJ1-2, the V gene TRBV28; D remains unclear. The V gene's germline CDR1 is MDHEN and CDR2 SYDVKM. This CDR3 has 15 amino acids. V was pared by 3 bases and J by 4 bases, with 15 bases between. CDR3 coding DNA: TGTGCCAGCAGTTTCACCCCCCAGGAATTCTATGGCTACACCTTC. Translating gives CASSFTPQEFYGYTF.

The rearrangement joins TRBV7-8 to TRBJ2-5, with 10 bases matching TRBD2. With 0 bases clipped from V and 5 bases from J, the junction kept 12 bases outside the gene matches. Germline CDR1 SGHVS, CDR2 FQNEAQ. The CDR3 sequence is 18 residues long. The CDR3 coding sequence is TGTGCCAGCAGCTTAGCGCAGTCGGGACTAGCGTGGATGGAGACCCAGTACTTC. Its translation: CASSLAQSGLAWMETQYF.